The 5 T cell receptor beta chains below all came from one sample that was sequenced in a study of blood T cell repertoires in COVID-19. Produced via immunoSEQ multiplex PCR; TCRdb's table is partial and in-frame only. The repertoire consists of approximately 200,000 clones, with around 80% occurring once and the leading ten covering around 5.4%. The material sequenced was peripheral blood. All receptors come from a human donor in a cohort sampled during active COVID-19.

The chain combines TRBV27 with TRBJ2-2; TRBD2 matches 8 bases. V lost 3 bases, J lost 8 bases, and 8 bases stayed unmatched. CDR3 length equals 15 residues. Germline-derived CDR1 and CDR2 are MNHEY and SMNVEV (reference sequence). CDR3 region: CASSFGREAGGELFF. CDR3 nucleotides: TGTGCCAGCAGTTTCGGGCGGGAGGCCGGGGGGGAGCTGTTTTTT.

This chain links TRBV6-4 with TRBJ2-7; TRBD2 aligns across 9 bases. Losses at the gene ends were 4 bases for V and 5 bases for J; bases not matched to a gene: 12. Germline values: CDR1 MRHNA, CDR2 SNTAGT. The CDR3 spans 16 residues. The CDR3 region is CASSGTRAGGRDEQYF. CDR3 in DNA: TGTGCCAGCAGTGGCACCAGAGCGGGAGGCCGGGACGAGCAGTACTTC.

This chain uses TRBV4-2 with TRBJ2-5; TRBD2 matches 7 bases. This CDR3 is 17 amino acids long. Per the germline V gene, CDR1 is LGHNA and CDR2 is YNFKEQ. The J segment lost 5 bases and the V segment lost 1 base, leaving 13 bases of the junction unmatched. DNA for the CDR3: TGTGCCAGCAGCCAAGGGGCCCTCAGCGGGAAGGGTGAGACCCAGTACTTC. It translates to CASSQGALSGKGETQYF.

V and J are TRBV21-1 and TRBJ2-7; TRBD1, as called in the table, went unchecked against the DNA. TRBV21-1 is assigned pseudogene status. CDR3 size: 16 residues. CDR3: CASSAGPLSATYEQYF. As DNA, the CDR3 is TGTGCCAGCAGCGCAGGTCCTCTGTCTGCCACCTACGAGCAGTACTTC.

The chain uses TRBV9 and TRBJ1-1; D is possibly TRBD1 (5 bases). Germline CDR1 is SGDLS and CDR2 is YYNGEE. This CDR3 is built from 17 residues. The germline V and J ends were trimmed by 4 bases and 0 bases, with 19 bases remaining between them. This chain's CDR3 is CASSSRGGALMNTEAFF. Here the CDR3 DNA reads TGTGCCAGCAGCTCACGGGGCGGGGCCCTCATGAACACTGAAGCTTTCTTT.